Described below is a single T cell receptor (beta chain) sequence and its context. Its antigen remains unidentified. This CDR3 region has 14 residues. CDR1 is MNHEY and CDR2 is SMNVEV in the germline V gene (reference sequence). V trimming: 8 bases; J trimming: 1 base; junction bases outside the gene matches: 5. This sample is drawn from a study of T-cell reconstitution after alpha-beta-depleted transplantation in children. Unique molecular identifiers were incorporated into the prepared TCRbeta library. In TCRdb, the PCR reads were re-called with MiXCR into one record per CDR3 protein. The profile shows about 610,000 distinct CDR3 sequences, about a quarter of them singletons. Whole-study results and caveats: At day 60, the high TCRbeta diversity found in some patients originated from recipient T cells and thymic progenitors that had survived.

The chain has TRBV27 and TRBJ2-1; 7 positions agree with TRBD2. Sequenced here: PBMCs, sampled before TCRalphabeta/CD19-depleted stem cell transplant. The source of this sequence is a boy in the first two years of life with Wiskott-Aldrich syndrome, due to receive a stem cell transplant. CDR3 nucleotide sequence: TGTGCCAGCTCCGGGACTAATTCCTACAATGAGCAGTTCTTC. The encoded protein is CASSGTNSYNEQFF.